This T cell receptor beta chain was captured by sequencing in a study of T cells in Graves' hyperthyroidism and ophthalmopathy. At the level of the study: Peripheral blood collection took place at initial diagnosis, before any treatment.

Findings and caveats of the study: Using 13 V-J features, a model discriminated ophthalmopathy from stable hyperthyroidism. Ophthalmopathy onset followed model prediction by a median approximately 5.9 months.

TCR beta CDR3 region amplification was performed from RNA transcripts. RT-PCR in the first round (using the HTBI primer set) targeted the TCR CDR3. Using its own MiXCR run on the multiplex PCR reads, TCRdb lists one record per CDR3 protein. This sample has roughly 500,000 distinct CDR3 sequences, with approximately 23% found just once. At least ten counts were recorded for this clonotype. The antigen is undetermined. Researchers barred patients who had uncontrolled infection, other autoimmune disease, pregnancy or lactation. This CDR3 region has 15 residues. The V gene's germline CDR1 is MNHNS and CDR2 SASEGT. Between the trimmed V and J ends, which lost 5 bases and 7 bases, there was a span of 20 bases.

The TCR was taken from a woman aged 70-85 years with Graves' ophthalmopathy. The rearrangement joins TRBV6-1 to TRBJ2-5, with a weak D call TRBD2 (5 bases). What was sequenced was blood. The CDR3 DNA reads TGTGCCAGCAGTTACCGGCCGCGAGGGTTGAGGACCCAGTACTTC. Translation: CASSYRPRGLRTQYF.